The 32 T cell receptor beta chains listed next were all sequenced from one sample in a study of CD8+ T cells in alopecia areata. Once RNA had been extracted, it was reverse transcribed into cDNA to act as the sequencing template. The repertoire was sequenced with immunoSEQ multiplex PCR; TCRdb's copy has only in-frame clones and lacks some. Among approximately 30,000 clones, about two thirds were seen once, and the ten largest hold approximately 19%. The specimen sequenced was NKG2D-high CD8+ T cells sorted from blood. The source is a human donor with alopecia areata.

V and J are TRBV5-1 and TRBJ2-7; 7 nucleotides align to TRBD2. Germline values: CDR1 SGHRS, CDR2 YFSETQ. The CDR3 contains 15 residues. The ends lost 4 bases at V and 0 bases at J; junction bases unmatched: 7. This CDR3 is CASSLRTSPSYEQYF. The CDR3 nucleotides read TGCGCCAGCAGCCTACGGACTAGTCCCTCCTACGAGCAGTACTTC.

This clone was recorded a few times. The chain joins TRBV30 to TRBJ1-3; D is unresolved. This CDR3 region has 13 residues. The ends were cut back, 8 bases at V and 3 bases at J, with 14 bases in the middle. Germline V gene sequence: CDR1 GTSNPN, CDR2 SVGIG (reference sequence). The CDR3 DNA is TGTGCCACTCGGGGTCGGGATGGAAACACCATATATTTT. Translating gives CATRGRDGNTIYF.

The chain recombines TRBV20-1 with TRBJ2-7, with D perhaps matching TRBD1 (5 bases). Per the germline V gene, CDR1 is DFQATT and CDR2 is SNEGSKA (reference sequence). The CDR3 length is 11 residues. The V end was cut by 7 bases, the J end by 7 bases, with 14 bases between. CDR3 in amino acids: CSEQATGEQYF. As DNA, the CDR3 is TGCAGTGAACAGGCAACCGGGGAGCAGTACTTC.

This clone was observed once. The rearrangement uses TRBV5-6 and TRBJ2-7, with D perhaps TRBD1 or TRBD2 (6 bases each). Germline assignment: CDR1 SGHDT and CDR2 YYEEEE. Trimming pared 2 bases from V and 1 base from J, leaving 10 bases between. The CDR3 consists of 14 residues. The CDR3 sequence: CASSLGGGSYEQYF. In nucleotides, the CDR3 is TGTGCCAGCAGCTTAGGAGGGGGGTCCTACGAGCAGTACTTC.

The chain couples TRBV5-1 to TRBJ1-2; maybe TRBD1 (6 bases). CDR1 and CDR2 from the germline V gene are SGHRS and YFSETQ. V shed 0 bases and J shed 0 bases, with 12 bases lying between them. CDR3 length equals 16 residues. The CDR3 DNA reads TGCGCCAGCAGCTTGGCCGGGACATCTGCTAACTATGGCTACACCTTC. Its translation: CASSLAGTSANYGYTF.

The CDR3 here is CASSLAGASNQPQHF. In nucleotides, the CDR3 is TGTGCCAGCAGTTTAGCCGGAGCTAGCAATCAGCCCCAGCATTTT. The chain joins TRBV27 to TRBJ1-5; unclear D gene. Germline loops: CDR1 MNHEY, CDR2 SMNVEV (reference sequence). The CDR3 loop spans 15 amino acids. V was clipped by 2 bases and J by 0 bases, with 8 bases between them.

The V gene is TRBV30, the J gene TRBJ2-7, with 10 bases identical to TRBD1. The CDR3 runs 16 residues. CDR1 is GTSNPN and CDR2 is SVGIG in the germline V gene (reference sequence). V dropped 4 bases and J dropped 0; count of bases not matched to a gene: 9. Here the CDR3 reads CAWNQIGTGDSYEQYF. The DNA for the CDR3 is TGTGCCTGGAATCAAATCGGGACAGGGGACTCCTACGAGCAGTACTTC.

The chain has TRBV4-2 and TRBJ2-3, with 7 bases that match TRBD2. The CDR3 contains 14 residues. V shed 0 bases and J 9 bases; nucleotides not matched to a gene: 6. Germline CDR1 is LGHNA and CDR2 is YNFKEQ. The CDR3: CASSQDSRGETQYF. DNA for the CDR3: TGTGCCAGCAGCCAAGATAGCCGGGGGGAGACGCAGTATTTT.

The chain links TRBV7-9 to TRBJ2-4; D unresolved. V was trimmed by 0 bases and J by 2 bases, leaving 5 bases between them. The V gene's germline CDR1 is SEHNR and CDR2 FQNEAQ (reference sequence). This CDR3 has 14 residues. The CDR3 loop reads CASSLAGSKNIQYF. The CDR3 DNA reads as TGTGCCAGCAGCTTAGCAGGGTCCAAAAACATTCAGTACTTC.

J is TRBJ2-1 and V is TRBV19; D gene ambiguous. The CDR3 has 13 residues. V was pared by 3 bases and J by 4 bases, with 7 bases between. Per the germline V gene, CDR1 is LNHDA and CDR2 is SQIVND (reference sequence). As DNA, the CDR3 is TGTGCCAGTAGTATTTTACCATACAATGAGCAGTTCTTC. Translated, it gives CASSILPYNEQFF.

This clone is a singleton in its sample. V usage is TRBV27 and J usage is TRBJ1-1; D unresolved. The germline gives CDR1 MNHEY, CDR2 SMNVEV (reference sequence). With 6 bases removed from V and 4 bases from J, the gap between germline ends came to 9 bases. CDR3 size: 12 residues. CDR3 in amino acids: CASRTLSTEAFF. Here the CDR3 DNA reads TGTGCCAGCAGGACATTGAGCACTGAAGCTTTCTTT.

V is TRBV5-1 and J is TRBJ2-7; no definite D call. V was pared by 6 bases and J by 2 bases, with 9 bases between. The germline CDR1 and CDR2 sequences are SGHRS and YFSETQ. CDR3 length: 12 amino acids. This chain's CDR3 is CASNGRTYEQYF. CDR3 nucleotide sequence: TGCGCCAGCAACGGACGGACCTACGAGCAGTACTTC.

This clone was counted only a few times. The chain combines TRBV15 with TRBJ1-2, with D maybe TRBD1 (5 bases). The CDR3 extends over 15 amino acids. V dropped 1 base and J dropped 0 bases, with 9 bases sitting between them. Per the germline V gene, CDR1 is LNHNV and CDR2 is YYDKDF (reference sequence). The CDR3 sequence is CATSRVRTPNYGYTF. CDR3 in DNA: TGTGCCACCAGCAGAGTAAGGACACCTAACTATGGCTACACCTTC. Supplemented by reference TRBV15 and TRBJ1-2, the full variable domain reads DAMVIQNPRYQVTQFGKPVTLSCSQTLNHNVMYWYQQKSSQAPKLLFHYYDKDFNNEADTPDNFQSRRPNTSFCFLDIRSPGLGDTAMYLCATSRVRTPNYGYTFGSGTRLTVV.

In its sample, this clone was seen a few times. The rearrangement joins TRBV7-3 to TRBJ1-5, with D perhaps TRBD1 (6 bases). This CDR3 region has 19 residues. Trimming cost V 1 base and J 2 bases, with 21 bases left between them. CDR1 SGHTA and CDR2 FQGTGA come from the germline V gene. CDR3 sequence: CASSLKLACRGARNQPQHF. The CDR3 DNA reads TGTGCCAGCAGCTTAAAGTTGGCGTGTCGGGGGGCCCGCAATCAGCCCCAGCATTTT.

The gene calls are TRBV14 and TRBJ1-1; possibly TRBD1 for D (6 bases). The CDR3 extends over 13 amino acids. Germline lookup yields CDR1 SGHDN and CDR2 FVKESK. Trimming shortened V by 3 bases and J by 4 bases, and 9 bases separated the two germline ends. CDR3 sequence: CASSHGTPTEAFF. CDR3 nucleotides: TGTGCCAGCAGCCATGGGACACCCACTGAAGCTTTCTTT. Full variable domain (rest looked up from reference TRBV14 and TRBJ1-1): EAGVTQFPSHSVIEKGQTVTLRCDPISGHDNLYWYRRVMGKEIKFLLHFVKESKQDESGMPNNRFLAERTGGTYSTLKVQPAELEDSGVYFCASSHGTPTEAFFGQGTRLTVV.

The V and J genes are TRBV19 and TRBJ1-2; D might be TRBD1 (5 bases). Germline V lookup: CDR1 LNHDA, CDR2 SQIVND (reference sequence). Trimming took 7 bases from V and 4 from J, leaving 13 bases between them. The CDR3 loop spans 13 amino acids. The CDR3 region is CASNGAGFYGYTF. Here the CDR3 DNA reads TGTGCCAGTAACGGGGCCGGCTTCTATGGCTACACCTTC.

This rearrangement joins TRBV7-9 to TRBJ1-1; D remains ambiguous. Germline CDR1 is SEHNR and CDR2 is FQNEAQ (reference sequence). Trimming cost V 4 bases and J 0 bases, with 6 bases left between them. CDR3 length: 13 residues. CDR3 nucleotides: TGTGCCAGCAGCTCCCCATTGAACACTGAAGCTTTCTTT. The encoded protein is CASSSPLNTEAFF.

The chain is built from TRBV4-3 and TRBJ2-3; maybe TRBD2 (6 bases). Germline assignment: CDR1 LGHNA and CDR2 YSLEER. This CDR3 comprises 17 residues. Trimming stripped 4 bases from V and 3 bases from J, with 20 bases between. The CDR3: CASSRGLAGSGTDTQYF. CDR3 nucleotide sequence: TGCGCCAGCAGCCGGGGCCTCGCGGGATCGGGAACAGATACGCAGTATTTT.

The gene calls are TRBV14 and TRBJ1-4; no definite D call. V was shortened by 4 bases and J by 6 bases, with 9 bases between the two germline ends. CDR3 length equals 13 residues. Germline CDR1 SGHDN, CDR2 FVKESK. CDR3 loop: CASSPTLDEKLFF. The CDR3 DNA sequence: TGTGCCAGCAGCCCAACCCTGGATGAAAAACTGTTTTTT. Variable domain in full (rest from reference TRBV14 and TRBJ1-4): EAGVTQFPSHSVIEKGQTVTLRCDPISGHDNLYWYRRVMGKEIKFLLHFVKESKQDESGMPNNRFLAERTGGTYSTLKVQPAELEDSGVYFCASSPTLDEKLFFGSGTQLSVL.

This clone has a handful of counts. In nucleotides, the CDR3 is TGTGCCAGCAGACCATACAGGGGTCGGTGGACAGATACGCAGTATTTT. Residues: CASRPYRGRWTDTQYF. This sequence joins TRBV6-6 and TRBJ2-3; the match to TRBD1 covers 7 bases. Germline CDR1 is MNHNY and CDR2 is SVGAGI (reference sequence). J was trimmed by 3 bases and V by 6 bases; bases with no gene match: 12. CDR3 length equals 16 residues.

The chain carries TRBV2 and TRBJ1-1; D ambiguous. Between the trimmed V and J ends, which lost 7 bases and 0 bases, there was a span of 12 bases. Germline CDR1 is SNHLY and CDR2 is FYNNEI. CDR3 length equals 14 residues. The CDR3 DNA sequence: TGTGCCAGCAACGCCGGGGTGATGAACACTGAAGCTTTCTTT. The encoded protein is CASNAGVMNTEAFF. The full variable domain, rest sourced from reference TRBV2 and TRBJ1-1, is EPEVTQTPSHQVTQMGQEVILRCVPISNHLYFYWYRQILGQKVEFLVSFYNNEISEKSEIFDDQFSVERPDGSNFTLKIRSTKLEDSAMYFCASNAGVMNTEAFFGQGTRLTVV.

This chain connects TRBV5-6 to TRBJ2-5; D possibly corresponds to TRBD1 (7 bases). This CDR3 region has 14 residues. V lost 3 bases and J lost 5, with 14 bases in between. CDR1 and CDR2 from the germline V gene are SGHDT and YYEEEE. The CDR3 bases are TGTGCCAGCAGCTGGGGAGGACAGGACGAGACCCAGTACTTC. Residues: CASSWGGQDETQYF.

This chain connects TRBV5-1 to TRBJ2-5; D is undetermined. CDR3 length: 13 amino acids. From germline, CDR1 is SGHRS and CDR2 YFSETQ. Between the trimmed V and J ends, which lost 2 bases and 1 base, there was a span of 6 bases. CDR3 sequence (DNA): TGCGCCAGCAGCTTAATTCCCCAAGAGACCCAGTACTTC. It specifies CASSLIPQETQYF.

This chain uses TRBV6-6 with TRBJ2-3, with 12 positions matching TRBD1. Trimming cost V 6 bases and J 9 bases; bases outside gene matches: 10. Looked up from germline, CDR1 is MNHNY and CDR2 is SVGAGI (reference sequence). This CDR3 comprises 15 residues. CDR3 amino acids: CASSHRDRGLNTQYF. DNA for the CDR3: TGTGCCAGCAGCCACCGGGACAGGGGGCTCAACACGCAGTATTTT.

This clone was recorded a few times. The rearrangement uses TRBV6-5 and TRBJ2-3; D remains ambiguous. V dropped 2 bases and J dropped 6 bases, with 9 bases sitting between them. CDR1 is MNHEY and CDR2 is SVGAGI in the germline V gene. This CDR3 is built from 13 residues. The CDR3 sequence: CASSYVRSDTQYF. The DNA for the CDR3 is TGTGCCAGCAGTTACGTTAGGTCTGATACGCAGTATTTT.

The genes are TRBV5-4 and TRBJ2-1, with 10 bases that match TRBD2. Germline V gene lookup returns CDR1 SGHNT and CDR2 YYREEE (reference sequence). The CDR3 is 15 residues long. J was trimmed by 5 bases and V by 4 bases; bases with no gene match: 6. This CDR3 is CASSTGTSAHNEQFF. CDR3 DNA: TGTGCCAGCAGCACCGGGACTAGCGCACACAATGAGCAGTTCTTC. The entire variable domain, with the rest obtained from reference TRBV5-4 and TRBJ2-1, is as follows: ETGVTQSPTHLIKTRGQQVTLRCSSQSGHNTVSWYQQALGQGPQFIFQYYREEENGRGNFPPRFSGLQFPNYSSELNVNALELDDSALYLCASSTGTSAHNEQFFGPGTRLTVL.

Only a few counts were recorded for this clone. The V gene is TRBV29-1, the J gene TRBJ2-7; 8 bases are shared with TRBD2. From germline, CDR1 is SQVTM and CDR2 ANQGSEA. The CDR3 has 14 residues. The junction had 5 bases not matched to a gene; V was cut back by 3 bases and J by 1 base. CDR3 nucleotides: TGCAGCGTTGATTCTAGCGGGTCTTCCTACGAGCAGTACTTC. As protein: CSVDSSGSSYEQYF.

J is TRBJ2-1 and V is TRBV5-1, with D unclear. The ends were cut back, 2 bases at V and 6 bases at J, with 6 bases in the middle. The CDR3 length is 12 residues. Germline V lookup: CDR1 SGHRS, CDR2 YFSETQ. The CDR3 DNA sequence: TGCGCCAGCAGCTTCCCTAGCAATGAGCAGTTCTTC. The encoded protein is CASSFPSNEQFF.

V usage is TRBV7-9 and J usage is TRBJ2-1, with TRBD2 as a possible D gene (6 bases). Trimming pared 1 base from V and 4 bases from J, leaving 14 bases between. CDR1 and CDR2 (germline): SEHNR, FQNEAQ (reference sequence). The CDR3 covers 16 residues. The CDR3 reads CASSLGAGPRYNEQFF. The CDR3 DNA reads TGTGCCAGCAGCTTAGGGGCGGGACCGAGGTACAATGAGCAGTTCTTC.

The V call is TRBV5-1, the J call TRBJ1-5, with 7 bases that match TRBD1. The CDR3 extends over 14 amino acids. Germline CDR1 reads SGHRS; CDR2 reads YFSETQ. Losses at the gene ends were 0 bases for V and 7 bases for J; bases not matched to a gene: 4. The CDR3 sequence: CASSLGDSPQPQHF. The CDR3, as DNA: TGCGCCAGCAGCTTGGGGGACAGTCCCCAGCCCCAGCATTTT.

The CDR3 nucleotides read TGTGCCAGCAGTCGGCAGAACACTGAAGCTTTCTTT. It translates to CASSRQNTEAFF. The chain joins TRBV28 to TRBJ1-1; unclear D gene. This CDR3 comprises 12 residues. Germline V gene lookup returns CDR1 MDHEN and CDR2 SYDVKM. The V and J ends lost 5 bases and 1 base respectively, with 5 bases between them.

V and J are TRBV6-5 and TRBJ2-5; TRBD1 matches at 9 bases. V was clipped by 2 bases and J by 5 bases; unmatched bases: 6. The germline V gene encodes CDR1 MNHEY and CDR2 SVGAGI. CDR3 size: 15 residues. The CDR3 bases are TGTGCCAGCAGTTACGGGACAGGGCTATGGGAGACCCAGTACTTC. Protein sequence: CASSYGTGLWETQYF.